What follows describes a single T cell receptor beta chain. These data belong to a study of B cell selection in AIRE deficiency. How the authors handled the data: Patients' Tregs yielded some 56,000 distinct TCRbeta sequences; donors' 9.56x10^4. Sequencing used immunoSEQ multiplex PCR; TCRdb keeps in-frame clones, though not all of them. V and J calls and clone size come straight from that table; D and trimming were deduced from the DNA. The sample gives roughly 17,000 clones, around 93% of which show up once; 0.85% to 1% is in the top ten. Germline-derived CDR1 and CDR2 are SNHLY and FYNNEI. The CDR3 length is 14 residues. The V end was cut by 6 bases, the J end by 6 bases, with 18 bases between. Sorted regulatory T cells were CD4-positive, CD25-high and CD127-low or negative.

The TCR comes from a human donor in good health. The gene calls are TRBV2 and TRBJ2-7; maybe TRBD1 (6 bases). Sequencing was done on a sample of CD4+CD25+ Tregs sorted from PBMCs. Here the CDR3 DNA reads TGTGCCAGCAGCCCGGACAGACGAGCCACCGAGCAGTACTTC. Residues: CASSPDRRATEQYF.